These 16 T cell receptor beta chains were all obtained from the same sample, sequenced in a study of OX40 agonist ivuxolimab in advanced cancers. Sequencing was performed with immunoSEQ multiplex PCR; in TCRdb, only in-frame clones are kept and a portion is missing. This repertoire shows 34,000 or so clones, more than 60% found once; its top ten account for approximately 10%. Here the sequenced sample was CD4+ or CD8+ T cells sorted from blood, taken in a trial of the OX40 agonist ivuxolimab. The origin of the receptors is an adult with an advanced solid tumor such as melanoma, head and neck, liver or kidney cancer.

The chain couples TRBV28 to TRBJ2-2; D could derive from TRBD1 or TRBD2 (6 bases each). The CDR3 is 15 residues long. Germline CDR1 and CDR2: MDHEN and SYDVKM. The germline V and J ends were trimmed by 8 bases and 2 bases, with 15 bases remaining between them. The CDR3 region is CASEQRGPNTGELFF. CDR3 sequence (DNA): TGTGCCAGCGAACAACGGGGGCCAAACACCGGGGAGCTGTTTTTT.

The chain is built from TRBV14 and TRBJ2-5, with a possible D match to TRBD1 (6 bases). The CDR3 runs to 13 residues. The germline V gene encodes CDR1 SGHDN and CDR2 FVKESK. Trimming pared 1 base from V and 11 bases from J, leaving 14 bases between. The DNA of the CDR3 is TGTGCCAGCAGCCAAGTTTGGGGGCAAGAGCAGTACTTC. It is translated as CASSQVWGQEQYF.

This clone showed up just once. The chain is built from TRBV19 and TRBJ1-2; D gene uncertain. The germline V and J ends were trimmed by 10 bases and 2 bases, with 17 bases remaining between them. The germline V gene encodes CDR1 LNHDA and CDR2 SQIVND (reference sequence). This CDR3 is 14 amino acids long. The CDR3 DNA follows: TGTGCCACCTCACCCTTCATTGGGAACTATGGCTACACCTTC. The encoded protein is CATSPFIGNYGYTF.

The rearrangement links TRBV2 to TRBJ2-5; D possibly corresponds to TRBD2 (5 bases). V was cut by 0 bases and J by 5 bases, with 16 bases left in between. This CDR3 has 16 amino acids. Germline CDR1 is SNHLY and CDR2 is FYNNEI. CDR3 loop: CASSEAMLAYSETQYF. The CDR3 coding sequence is TGTGCCAGCAGTGAAGCGATGCTAGCCTATTCGGAGACCCAGTACTTC. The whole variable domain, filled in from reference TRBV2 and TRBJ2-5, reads EPEVTQTPSHQVTQMGQEVILRCVPISNHLYFYWYRQILGQKVEFLVSFYNNEISEKSEIFDDQFSVERPDGSNFTLKIRSTKLEDSAMYFCASSEAMLAYSETQYFGPGTRLLVL.

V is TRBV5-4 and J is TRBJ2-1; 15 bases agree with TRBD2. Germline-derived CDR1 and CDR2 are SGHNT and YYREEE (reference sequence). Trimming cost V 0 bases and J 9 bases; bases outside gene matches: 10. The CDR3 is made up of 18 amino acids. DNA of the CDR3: TGTGCCAGCAGCTTGGGCGCGTGGGGACTAGCGGGGGGTGTTGAGCAGTTCTTC. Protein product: CASSLGAWGLAGGVEQFF.

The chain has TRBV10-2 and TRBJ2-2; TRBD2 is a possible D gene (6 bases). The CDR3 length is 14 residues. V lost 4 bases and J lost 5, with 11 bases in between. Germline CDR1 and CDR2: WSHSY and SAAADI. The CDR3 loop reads CASSGDLRTGELFF. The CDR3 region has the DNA TGCGCCAGCAGTGGGGACTTACGGACCGGGGAGCTGTTTTTT.

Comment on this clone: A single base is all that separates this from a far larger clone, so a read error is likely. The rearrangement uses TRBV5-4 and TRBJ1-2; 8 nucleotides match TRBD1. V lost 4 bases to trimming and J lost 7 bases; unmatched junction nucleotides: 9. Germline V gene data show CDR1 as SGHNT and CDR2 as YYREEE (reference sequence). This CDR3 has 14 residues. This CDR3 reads CASSPGQARLGYTF. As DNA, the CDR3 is TGTGCCAGCAGCCCGGGACAGGCCCGCCTTGGCTACACCTTC.

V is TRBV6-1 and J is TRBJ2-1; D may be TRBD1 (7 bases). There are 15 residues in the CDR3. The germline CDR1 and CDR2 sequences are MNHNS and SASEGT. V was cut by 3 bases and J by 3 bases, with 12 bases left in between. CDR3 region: CASSDQGGNYNEQFF. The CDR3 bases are TGTGCCAGCAGTGATCAGGGGGGAAACTACAATGAGCAGTTCTTC.

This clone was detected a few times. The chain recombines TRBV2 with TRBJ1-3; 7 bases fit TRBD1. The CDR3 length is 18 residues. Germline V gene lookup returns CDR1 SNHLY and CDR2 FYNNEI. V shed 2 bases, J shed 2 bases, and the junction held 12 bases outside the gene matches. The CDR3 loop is CASSEFHPGQIPGNTIYF. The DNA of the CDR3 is TGTGCCAGCAGTGAATTTCATCCGGGACAGATCCCTGGAAACACCATATATTTT.

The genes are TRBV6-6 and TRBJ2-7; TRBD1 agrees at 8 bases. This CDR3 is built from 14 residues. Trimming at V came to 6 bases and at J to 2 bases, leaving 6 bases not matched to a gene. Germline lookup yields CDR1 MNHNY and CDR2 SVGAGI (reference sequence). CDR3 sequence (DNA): TGTGCCAGCAGCTGGGGGACAGGTGCCTACGAGCAGTACTTC. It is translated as CASSWGTGAYEQYF.

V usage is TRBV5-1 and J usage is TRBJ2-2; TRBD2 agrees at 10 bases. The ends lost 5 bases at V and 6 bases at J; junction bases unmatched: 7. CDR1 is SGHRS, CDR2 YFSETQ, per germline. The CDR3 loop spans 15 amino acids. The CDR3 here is CASRSGTSEAGELFF. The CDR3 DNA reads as TGCGCCAGCAGGTCCGGGACTAGCGAAGCCGGGGAGCTGTTTTTT. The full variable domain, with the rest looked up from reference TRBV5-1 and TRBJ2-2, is KAGVTQTPRYLIKTRGQQVTLSCSPISGHRSVSWYQQTPGQGLQFLFEYFSETQRNKGNFPGRFSGRQFSNSRSEMNVSTLELGDSALYLCASRSGTSEAGELFFGEGSRLTVL.

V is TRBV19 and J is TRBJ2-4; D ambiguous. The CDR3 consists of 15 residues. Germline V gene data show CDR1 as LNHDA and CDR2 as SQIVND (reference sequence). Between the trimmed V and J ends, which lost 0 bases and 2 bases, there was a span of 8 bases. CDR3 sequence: CASSIDTETKNIQYF. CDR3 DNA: TGTGCCAGTAGTATAGACACAGAAACCAAAAACATTCAGTACTTC. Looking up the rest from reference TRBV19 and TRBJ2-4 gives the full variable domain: DGGITQSPKYLFRKEGQNVTLSCEQNLNHDAMYWYRQDPGQGLRLIYYSQIVNDFQKGDIAEGYSVSREKKESFPLTVTSAQKNPTAFYLCASSIDTETKNIQYFGAGTRLSVL.

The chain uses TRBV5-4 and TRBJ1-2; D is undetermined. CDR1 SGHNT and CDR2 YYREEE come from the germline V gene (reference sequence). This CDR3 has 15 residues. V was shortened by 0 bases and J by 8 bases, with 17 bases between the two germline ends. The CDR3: CASSLVYPGEEGYTF. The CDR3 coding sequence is TGTGCCAGCAGCTTGGTGTATCCGGGTGAAGAAGGCTACACCTTC. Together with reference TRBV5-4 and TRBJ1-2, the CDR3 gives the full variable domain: ETGVTQSPTHLIKTRGQQVTLRCSSQSGHNTVSWYQQALGQGPQFIFQYYREEENGRGNFPPRFSGLQFPNYSSELNVNALELDDSALYLCASSLVYPGEEGYTFGSGTRLTVV.

CDR3 in DNA: TGCAGCGTTGTGCGGGCGCCCGCTGGATACGAGCAGTACTTC. Its translation is CSVVRAPAGYEQYF. V is TRBV29-1 and J is TRBJ2-7; a possible D gene is TRBD2 (5 bases). The ends were cut back, 4 bases at V and 4 bases at J, with 17 bases in the middle. Germline lookup yields CDR1 SQVTM and CDR2 ANQGSEA. CDR3 length: 14 residues.

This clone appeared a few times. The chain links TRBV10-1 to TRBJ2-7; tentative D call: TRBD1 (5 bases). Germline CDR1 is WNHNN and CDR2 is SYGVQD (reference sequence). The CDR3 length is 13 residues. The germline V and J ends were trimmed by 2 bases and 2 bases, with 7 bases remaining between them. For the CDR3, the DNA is TGCGCCAGCAGTGAGGACAGCACCTACGAGCAGTACTTC. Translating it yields CASSEDSTYEQYF.

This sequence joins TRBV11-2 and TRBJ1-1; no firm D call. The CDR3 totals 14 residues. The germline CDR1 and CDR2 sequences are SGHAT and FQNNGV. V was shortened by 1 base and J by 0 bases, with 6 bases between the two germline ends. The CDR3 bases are TGTGCCAGCAGCTTAGTCAGGTTGAACACTGAAGCTTTCTTT. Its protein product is CASSLVRLNTEAFF.